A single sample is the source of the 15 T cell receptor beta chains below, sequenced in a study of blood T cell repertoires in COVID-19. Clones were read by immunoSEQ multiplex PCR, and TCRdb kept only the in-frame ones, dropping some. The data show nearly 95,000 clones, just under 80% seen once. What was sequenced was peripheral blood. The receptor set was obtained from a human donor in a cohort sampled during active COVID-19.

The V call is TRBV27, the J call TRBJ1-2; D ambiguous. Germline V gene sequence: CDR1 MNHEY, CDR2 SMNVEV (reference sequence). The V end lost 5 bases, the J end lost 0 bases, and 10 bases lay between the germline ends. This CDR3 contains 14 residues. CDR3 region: CASSPGVSNYGYTF. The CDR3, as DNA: TGTGCCAGCAGTCCCGGGGTTTCTAACTATGGCTACACCTTC.

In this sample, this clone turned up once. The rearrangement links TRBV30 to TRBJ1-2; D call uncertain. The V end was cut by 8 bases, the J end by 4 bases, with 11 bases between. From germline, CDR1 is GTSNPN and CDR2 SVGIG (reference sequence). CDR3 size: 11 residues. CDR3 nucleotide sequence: TGTGCCCAGAGCACGGGCTATGGCTACACCTTC. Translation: CAQSTGYGYTF.

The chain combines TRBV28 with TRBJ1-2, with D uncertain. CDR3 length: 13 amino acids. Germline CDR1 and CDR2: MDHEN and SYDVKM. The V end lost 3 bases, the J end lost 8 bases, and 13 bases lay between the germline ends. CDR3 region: CASSFLNSRGYTF. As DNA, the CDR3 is TGTGCCAGCAGTTTTTTAAATTCTAGGGGCTACACCTTC.

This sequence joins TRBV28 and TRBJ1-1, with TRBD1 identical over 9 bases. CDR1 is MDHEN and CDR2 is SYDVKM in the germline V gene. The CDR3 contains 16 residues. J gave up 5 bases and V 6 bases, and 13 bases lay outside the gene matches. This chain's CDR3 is CASSPLATGGRTEAFF. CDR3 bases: TGTGCCAGCAGCCCATTAGCTACAGGGGGCCGAACTGAAGCTTTCTTT.

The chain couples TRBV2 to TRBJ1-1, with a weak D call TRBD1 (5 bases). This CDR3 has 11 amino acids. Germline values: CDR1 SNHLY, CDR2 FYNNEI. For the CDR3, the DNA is TGTGGGGAGGGGACGAACACTGAAGCTTTCTTT. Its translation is CGEGTNTEAFF.

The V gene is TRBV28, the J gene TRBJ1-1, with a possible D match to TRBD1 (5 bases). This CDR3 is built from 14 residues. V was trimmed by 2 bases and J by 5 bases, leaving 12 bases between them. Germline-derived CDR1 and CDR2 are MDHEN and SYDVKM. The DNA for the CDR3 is TGTGCCAGCAGTTTAATGGCAGGGATAACTGAAGCTTTCTTT. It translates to CASSLMAGITEAFF.

CDR3 coding DNA: TGTGCCAGCACCTGTCCCCAAAAAACACACAGGGATATGAACACTGAAGCTTTCTTT. This sequence encodes CASTCPQKTHRDMNTEAFF. The gene calls are TRBV6-4 and TRBJ1-1; D is possibly TRBD1 (6 bases). Trimming removed 7 bases at V and 0 bases at J, with 27 bases between. This CDR3 region has 19 residues. Germline values: CDR1 MRHNA, CDR2 SNTAGT.

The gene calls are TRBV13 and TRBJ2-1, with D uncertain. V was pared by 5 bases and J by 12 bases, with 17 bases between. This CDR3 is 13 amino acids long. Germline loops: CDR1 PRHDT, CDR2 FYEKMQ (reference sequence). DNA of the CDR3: TGTGCCAGCAGCCCCTCCCGCGGAGTTAGGCAGTTCTTC. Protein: CASSPSRGVRQFF.

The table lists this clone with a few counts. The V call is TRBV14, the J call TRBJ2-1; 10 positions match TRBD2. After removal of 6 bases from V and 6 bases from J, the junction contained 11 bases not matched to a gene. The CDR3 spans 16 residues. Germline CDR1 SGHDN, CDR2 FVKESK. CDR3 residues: CASSTMSGRAGNEQFF. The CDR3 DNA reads TGTGCCAGCAGTACCATGAGCGGGAGGGCCGGCAATGAGCAGTTCTTC.

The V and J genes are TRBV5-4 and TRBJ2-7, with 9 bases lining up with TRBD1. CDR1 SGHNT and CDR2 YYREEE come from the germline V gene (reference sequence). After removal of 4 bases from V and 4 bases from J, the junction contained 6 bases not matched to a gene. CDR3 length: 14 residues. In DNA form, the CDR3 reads TGTGCCAGCAGCCCGTGGGACAGGGTGTACGAGCAGTACTTC. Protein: CASSPWDRVYEQYF.

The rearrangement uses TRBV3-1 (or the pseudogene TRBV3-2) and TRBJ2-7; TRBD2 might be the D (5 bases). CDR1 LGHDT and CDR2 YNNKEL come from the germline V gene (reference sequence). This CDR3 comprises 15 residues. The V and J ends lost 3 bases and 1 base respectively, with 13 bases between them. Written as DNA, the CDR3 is TGTGCCAGCAGCCATCAGAGGGTGGGGTCCTACGAGCAGTACTTC. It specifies CASSHQRVGSYEQYF.

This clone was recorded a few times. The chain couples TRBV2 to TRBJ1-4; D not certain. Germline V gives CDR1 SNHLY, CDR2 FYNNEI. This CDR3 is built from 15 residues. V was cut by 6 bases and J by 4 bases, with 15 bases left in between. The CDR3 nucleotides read TGTGCCAGCAGCCTCAGGTTCCAGAATAATGAAAAACTGTTTTTT. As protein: CASSLRFQNNEKLFF. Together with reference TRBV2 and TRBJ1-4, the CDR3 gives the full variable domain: EPEVTQTPSHQVTQMGQEVILRCVPISNHLYFYWYRQILGQKVEFLVSFYNNEISEKSEIFDDQFSVERPDGSNFTLKIRSTKLEDSAMYFCASSLRFQNNEKLFFGSGTQLSVL.

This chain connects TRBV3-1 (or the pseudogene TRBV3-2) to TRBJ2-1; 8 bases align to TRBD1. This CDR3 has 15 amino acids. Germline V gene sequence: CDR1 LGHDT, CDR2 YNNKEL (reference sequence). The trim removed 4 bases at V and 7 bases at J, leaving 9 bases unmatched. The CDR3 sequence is CASSLDRGKGNEQFF. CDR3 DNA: TGTGCCAGCAGCCTCGACAGGGGCAAGGGGAATGAGCAGTTCTTC.

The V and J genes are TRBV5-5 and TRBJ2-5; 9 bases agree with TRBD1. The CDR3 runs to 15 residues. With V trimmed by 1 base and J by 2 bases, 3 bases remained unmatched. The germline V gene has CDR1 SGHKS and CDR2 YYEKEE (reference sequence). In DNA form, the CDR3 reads TGTGCCAGCAGCTTGACAGGGGGCCGTCAAGAGACCCAGTACTTC. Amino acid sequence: CASSLTGGRQETQYF.

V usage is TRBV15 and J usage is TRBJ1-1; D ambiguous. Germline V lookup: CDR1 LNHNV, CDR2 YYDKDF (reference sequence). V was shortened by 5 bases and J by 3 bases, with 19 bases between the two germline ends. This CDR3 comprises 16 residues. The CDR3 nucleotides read TGTGCCACCAGCTCGCGGAGGGCCCCCGGGGACACTGAAGCTTTCTTT. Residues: CATSSRRAPGDTEAFF. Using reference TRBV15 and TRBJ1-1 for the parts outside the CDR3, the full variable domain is DAMVIQNPRYQVTQFGKPVTLSCSQTLNHNVMYWYQQKSSQAPKLLFHYYDKDFNNEADTPDNFQSRRPNTSFCFLDIRSPGLGDTAMYLCATSSRRAPGDTEAFFGQGTRLTVV.